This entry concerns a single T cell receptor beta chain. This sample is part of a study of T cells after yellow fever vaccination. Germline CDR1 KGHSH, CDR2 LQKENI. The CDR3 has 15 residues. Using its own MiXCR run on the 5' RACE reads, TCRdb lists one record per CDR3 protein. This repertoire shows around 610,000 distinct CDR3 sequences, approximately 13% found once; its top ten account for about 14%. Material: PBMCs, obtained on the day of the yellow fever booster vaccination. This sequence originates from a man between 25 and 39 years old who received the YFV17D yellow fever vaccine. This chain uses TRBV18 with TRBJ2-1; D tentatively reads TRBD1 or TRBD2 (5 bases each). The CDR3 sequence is CATGVGPESYNEQFF. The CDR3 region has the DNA TGTGCAACCGGGGTGGGGCCGGAGTCCTACAATGAGCAGTTCTTC.